Here is one T cell receptor (beta chain) with its context. The data are from a study of blood T cell repertoires in COVID-19. Study context: Researchers got acute and convalescent COVID-19 samples from the United States, Italy and Spain. PBMCs, B-cell-depleted T cells, or T cells provided the cDNA or gDNA that made up the material.

Profiled with immunoSEQ multiplex PCR; TCRdb holds only in-frame clones, not every one. The sample lists roughly 80,000 clones, about four fifths occurring once. The J segment lost 3 bases and the V segment lost 4 bases, leaving 4 bases of the junction unmatched. Per the germline V gene, CDR1 is SNHLY and CDR2 is FYNNEI. The CDR3 contains 14 residues. This TCR derives from a human donor in a cohort sampled during active COVID-19. The material sequenced was peripheral blood. The V gene is TRBV2, the J gene TRBJ1-1, with TRBD1 identical over 8 bases. The CDR3 sequence is CASSGQGFYTEAFF. CDR3 coding DNA: TGTGCCAGCAGTGGACAGGGGTTTTACACTGAAGCTTTCTTT. Variable domain in full (rest from reference TRBV2 and TRBJ1-1): EPEVTQTPSHQVTQMGQEVILRCVPISNHLYFYWYRQILGQKVEFLVSFYNNEISEKSEIFDDQFSVERPDGSNFTLKIRSTKLEDSAMYFCASSGQGFYTEAFFGQGTRLTVV.